This T cell receptor (beta chain) was sequenced in a study of cytomegalovirus exposure and HLA in healthy donors. 13 Jbeta primers and 60 Vbeta primers were used for the PCR. Assay: immunoSEQ multiplex PCR; the TCRdb copy retains only in-frame clones and omits some. The repertoire consists of over 150,000 clones, with 60% to 80% occurring once and the leading ten covering 2% to 2.5%. As for the donors, each was a healthy bone marrow donor. Study outcomes and limitations: In an earlier analysis, about 87% or about 30%: the productive usage of most TCR beta V segments. In a later analysis, most CMV-associated TCR beta chains appeared HLA-restricted.

This CDR3 comprises 17 residues. Between the trimmed V and J ends, which lost 3 bases and 2 bases, there was a span of 19 bases. CDR1 and CDR2 from the germline V gene are SGHVS and FNYEAQ. With respect to this clone: The antigen remains unidentified.

The TCR was taken from a man aged 45-65 years in good health and CMV-seropositive. The specimen was PBMCs. The chain employs TRBV7-6 and TRBJ1-1; TRBD1 might be the D (6 bases). The CDR3 DNA reads TGTGCCAGCAGCTTTGAGGGGTCGGGACACCTAAACACTGAAGCTTTCTTT. Translation gives CASSFEGSGHLNTEAFF.